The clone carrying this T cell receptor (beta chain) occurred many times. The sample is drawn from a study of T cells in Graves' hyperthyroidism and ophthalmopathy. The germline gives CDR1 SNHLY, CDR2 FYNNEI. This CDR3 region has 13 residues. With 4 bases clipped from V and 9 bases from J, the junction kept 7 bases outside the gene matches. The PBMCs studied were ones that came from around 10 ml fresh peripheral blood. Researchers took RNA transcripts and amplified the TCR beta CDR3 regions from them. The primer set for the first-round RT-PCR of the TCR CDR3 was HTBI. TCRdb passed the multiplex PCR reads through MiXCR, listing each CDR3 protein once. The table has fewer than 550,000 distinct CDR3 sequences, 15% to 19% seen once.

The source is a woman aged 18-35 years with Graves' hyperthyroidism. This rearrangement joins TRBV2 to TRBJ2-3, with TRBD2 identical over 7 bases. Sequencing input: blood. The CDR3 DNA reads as TGTGCCAGCAGTGGACTAGCAGAGGTGACGCAGTATTTT. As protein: CASSGLAEVTQYF.